What follows describes a single T cell receptor (beta chain). This sample was taken from a study of blood T cell repertoires in COVID-19. The data were produced by immunoSEQ multiplex PCR, yet TCRdb's version contains in-frame clones alone and is incomplete. The table includes about 440,000 clones, around 89% detected once. The TCR comes from a woman under 40 with acute or convalescent COVID-19. Sequenced input: peripheral blood.

CDR3 DNA sequence: TGTGCCAGCAGTGGCCAGAACACCGGGGAGCTGTTTTTT. Protein product: CASSGQNTGELFF. This chain links TRBV28 with TRBJ2-2; D remains ambiguous. V was clipped by 5 bases and J by 1 base, with 5 bases between them. Germline V CDR1 and CDR2: MDHEN, SYDVKM. The CDR3 sequence is 13 residues long.